This T cell receptor (beta chain) is from a study of regulatory T cells in long-lasting Graves disease. Overall study context: Duration of antithyroid drug therapy among newly diagnosed Graves' patients was under 3 months. Broader study findings: Persistent disease exhibited a predilection for TRBV28, TRBJ1-2 and TRBJ2-5.

Time point here: newly diagnosed GD, antithyroid drugs for less than 3 months. The TCR library was prepared using RNA isolated from PBMCs. Arm-PCR of CDR3 regions and iRepertoire HTBI primers were the basis on which TCR beta libraries were built. TCRdb re-called the multiplex PCR reads with MiXCR, one entry per CDR3 protein. There are some 220,000 distinct CDR3 sequences in the sample; around 19% occur only once, and 10% to 15% lies in the top ten. CDR3 length: 17 residues. Per the germline V gene, CDR1 is DFQATT and CDR2 is SNEGSKA (reference sequence). With V trimmed by 4 bases and J by 0 bases, 11 bases remained unmatched. Points on this clonotype: Its specificity is not known.

Separately, the same data were catalogued under a study of T cells in Graves' hyperthyroidism and ophthalmopathy.

The origin of this receptor is a woman in her thirties with Graves disease. Sequenced here: peripheral blood mononuclear cells (PBMCs), sampled at new diagnosis, from a patient treated with antithyroid drugs. This chain joins TRBV20-1 and TRBJ2-7; 11 bases are shared with TRBD2. The CDR3 here is CSANRPGLAELSYEQYF. The CDR3, as DNA: TGCAGTGCTAACCGACCGGGACTAGCGGAACTCTCCTACGAGCAGTACTTC.